This section outlines one TCR beta chain sequence together with its context. Its antigen is still unknown. Healthy Russian Caucasian donors spanned ages roughly 6 to 100 years. Total RNA was extracted at no less than 6 micrograms per sample. This sample was included in a study of blood T cells in healthy people across ages. Broader study findings: Fewer expanded clones and more diversity marked long-lived versus aged donors.

PCR was performed a second time for about 7 to 11 cycles using a sample-barcoded 5' primer and a J-beta primer mix. TCRdb processed the 5' RACE reads anew with MiXCR; each CDR3 protein has one entry. The sample includes roughly 2 million distinct CDR3 sequences, around 48% of them seen just once. Sequencing was done on a sample of blood. The source of this sequence is a woman aged 40 to 50 in good health.

CDR3 in amino acids: CASSVDSGGDTQYF. In DNA, the CDR3 is TGCGCCAGCAGCGTGGACTCTGGAGGAGATACGCAGTATTTT. The chain uses TRBV5-1 and TRBJ2-3, with D possibly TRBD2 on 5 matching bases. Deletions cut 4 bases from V and 5 bases from J, with 14 bases between. Germline V gives CDR1 SGHRS, CDR2 YFSETQ. This CDR3 is 14 amino acids long.